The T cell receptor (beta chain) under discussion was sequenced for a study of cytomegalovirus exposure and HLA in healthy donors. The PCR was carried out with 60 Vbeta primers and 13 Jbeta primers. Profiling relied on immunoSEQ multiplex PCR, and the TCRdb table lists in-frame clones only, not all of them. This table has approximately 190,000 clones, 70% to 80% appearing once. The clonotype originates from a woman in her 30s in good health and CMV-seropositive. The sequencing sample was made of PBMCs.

The CDR3 DNA is TGTGCCAGTAGTATCCCGTCAGGGGGCGACTATGGCTACACCTTC. Encoded protein: CASSIPSGGDYGYTF. The chain links TRBV19 to TRBJ1-2; 8 nucleotides match TRBD1. The CDR3 spans 15 residues. Germline trimming cut 3 bases from V and 3 bases from J; bases unmatched to any gene: 6. From germline, CDR1 is LNHDA and CDR2 SQIVND (reference sequence).